In its sample, the clone carrying this TCR beta chain was seen once. Its target is unknown. The data stem from a study of T cells in Graves' hyperthyroidism and ophthalmopathy. RNA transcripts gave rise to amplified TCR beta CDR3 regions. Primed by the HTBI set, a first-round RT-PCR was run on the TCR CDR3. TCRdb passed the multiplex PCR reads through MiXCR, listing each CDR3 protein once. This sample has 50,000 to 55,000 distinct CDR3 sequences, with less than 60% found just once. Uncontrolled infection, other autoimmune disease, pregnancy or lactation excluded patients. Diagnosing involved the use of clinical symptoms, serum thyroxine and TRAb, thyroid ultrasound and orbital computed tomography. The study, taken as a whole, reports: Most thyroid clonotypes that were expanded above 0.001 also turned up in blood.

The CDR3 totals 12 residues. The V gene lost 4 bases and the J gene lost 0 bases, with 4 bases spanning the gap. Germline V gives CDR1 SQVTM, CDR2 ANQGSEA. The sequenced sample consisted of blood. This TCR derives from a woman between 45 and 60 years old with Graves' ophthalmopathy. V usage is TRBV29-1 and J usage is TRBJ1-3; D call uncertain. The CDR3: CSVVASGNTIYF. The CDR3, as DNA: TGCAGCGTTGTGGCCTCTGGAAACACCATATATTTT.